The 31 T cell receptor beta chains below come from one sample, sequenced in a study of shared clonotypes between healthy human individuals. Data came from immunoSEQ multiplex PCR; TCRdb stores just in-frame clones and leaves some out. The sample includes about 820,000 clones, around 93% of them seen just once. CD45RO-negative CD8 cells positively selected for CCR7 made up the naive population, which excluded terminally differentiated effector memory CD45RA+ cells. Material for sequencing was naive CD8+ T cells sorted from blood. The receptor source for this set is a man aged 25-40 years in good health.

This chain's CDR3 is CASTTEKTGFKGEQYF. DNA of the CDR3: TGTGCCAGCACCACAGAAAAGACAGGGTTCAAGGGCGAGCAGTACTTC. V gene TRBV18 combines with J gene TRBJ2-7; TRBD1 matches at 7 bases. The trim removed 8 bases at V and 6 bases at J, leaving 19 bases unmatched. This CDR3 comprises 16 residues. From germline, CDR1 is KGHSH and CDR2 LQKENI.

The chain uses TRBV2 and TRBJ2-7; D call uncertain. Deletions cut 3 bases from V and 3 bases from J, with 12 bases between. This CDR3 contains 14 residues. From germline, CDR1 is SNHLY and CDR2 FYNNEI. The CDR3 here is CASSELGLLYEQYF. The CDR3, as DNA: TGTGCCAGCAGTGAGTTAGGGCTGCTCTACGAGCAGTACTTC.

Comment on this clone: The same CDR3 is also encoded by other DNA sequences in this sample. The chain recombines TRBV6-5 with TRBJ2-2; D is perhaps TRBD1 or TRBD2 (5 bases each). Germline CDR1 is MNHEY and CDR2 is SVGAGI. The CDR3 sequence is 14 residues long. The V end lost 7 bases, the J end lost 1 base, and 10 bases lay between the germline ends. CDR3 residues: CASTPGLNTGELFF. CDR3 nucleotides: TGTGCCAGCACTCCGGGGCTGAACACCGGGGAGCTGTTTTTT.

The V call is TRBV13, the J call TRBJ2-2, with D perhaps assigned TRBD1 or TRBD2 (6 bases each). CDR3 length equals 16 residues. V was pared by 5 bases and J by 3 bases, with 16 bases between. Germline CDR1 PRHDT, CDR2 FYEKMQ (reference sequence). The CDR3 nucleotides read TGTGCCAGCAGCCAAGGGGGGTTTAGCTACACCGGGGAGCTGTTTTTT. It specifies CASSQGGFSYTGELFF. Drawing the rest from reference TRBV13 and TRBJ2-2, the complete variable domain is AAGVIQSPRHLIKEKRETATLKCYPIPRHDTVYWYQQGPGQDPQFLISFYEKMQSDKGSIPDRFSAQQFSDYHSELNMSSLELGDSALYFCASSQGGFSYTGELFFGEGSRLTVL.

The chain uses TRBV27 and TRBJ2-7; 14 bases are a match to TRBD2. There are 17 residues in the CDR3. CDR1 is MNHEY and CDR2 is SMNVEV in the germline V gene (reference sequence). Trimming removed 3 bases from V and 4 bases from J; junction bases left unmatched: 8. CDR3 DNA sequence: TGTGCCAGCAGTTTCGTTGCCGGGACTAGCGGGAGTTACGAGCAGTACTTC. Its translation is CASSFVAGTSGSYEQYF.

This sequence joins TRBV5-4 and TRBJ2-2; 13 bases are a match to TRBD2. Germline V CDR1 and CDR2: SGHNT, YYREEE (reference sequence). V gave up 3 bases and J gave up 7 bases; unmatched junction bases: 6. The CDR3 has 16 residues. Written as DNA, the CDR3 is TGTGCCAGCAGCTCGCCGGGACTAGCGGGACTCGGGGAGCTGTTTTTT. Its protein product is CASSSPGLAGLGELFF.

This clone was counted once. The J gene is TRBJ2-7, the V gene TRBV27, with 11 bases matching TRBD2. V shed 8 bases, J shed 0 bases, and the junction held 12 bases outside the gene matches. This CDR3 contains 17 residues. Germline CDR1 reads MNHEY; CDR2 reads SMNVEV (reference sequence). Written as DNA, the CDR3 is TGTGCCAGCGGATCACTAGCGGGAGCACCTAACTCCTACGAGCAGTACTTC. It codes for CASGSLAGAPNSYEQYF.

This sequence joins TRBV4-1 and TRBJ2-5, with TRBD2 as a possible D gene (5 bases). The V end was cut by 2 bases, the J end by 4 bases, with 14 bases between. Germline V gene data show CDR1 as MGHRA and CDR2 as YSYEKL. The CDR3 is 15 amino acids. For the CDR3, the DNA is TGCGCCAGCAGCCAAAGGGAGAGAGGTGGAGAGACCCAGTACTTC. Translating it yields CASSQRERGGETQYF.

This sequence joins TRBV4-1 and TRBJ2-3; no firm D call. The V end was cut by 4 bases, the J end by 2 bases, with 4 bases between. Per the germline V gene, CDR1 is MGHRA and CDR2 is YSYEKL. The CDR3 consists of 12 residues. Here the CDR3 reads CASSLDTDTQYF. The CDR3 DNA reads as TGCGCCAGCAGCCTCGACACAGATACGCAGTATTTT.

The chain joins TRBV7-8 to TRBJ2-7, with D perhaps matching TRBD2 (5 bases). CDR3 size: 15 residues. Trimming took 4 bases from V and 2 from J, leaving 15 bases between them. The germline CDR1 and CDR2 sequences are SGHVS and FQNEAQ. The CDR3 DNA reads TGTGCCAGCAGCTCCTTCGGGGATTCAACCTACGAGCAGTACTTC. The encoded protein is CASSSFGDSTYEQYF.

This chain links TRBV10-1 with TRBJ1-3, with D uncertain. CDR3 length equals 15 residues. Germline values: CDR1 WNHNN, CDR2 SYGVQD (reference sequence). Trimming pared 3 bases from V and 1 base from J, leaving 10 bases between. The CDR3 protein is CASSDFEGSGNTIYF. CDR3 coding DNA: TGCGCCAGCAGTGACTTCGAGGGATCTGGAAACACCATATATTTT.

The chain uses TRBV7-7 and TRBJ2-5; no clear D. The germline gives CDR1 SSHAT, CDR2 FNYEAQ (reference sequence). V lost 2 bases and J 5 bases, leaving 9 bases between the germline ends. The CDR3 totals 13 residues. The CDR3 bases are TGTGCCAGCAGCTTATTCCCTCGGGAGACCCAGTACTTC. Its protein product is CASSLFPRETQYF.

The J gene is TRBJ2-5, the V gene TRBV7-9; D may be TRBD2 (6 bases). Trimming left V 5 bases short and J 7 bases short, with 11 bases between. CDR3 length equals 12 residues. Germline loops: CDR1 SEHNR, CDR2 FQNEAQ (reference sequence). The CDR3 bases are TGTGCCAGCAGCGTGGGACTCGGGACCCAGTACTTC. This translates into CASSVGLGTQYF.

V is TRBV28 and J is TRBJ2-5; maybe TRBD1 (6 bases). The CDR3 is made up of 15 amino acids. V lost 0 bases and J 2 bases, leaving 10 bases between the germline ends. The germline gives CDR1 MDHEN, CDR2 SYDVKM. CDR3 in DNA: TGTGCCAGCAGTTTATGGACAGGATTACAAGAGACCCAGTACTTC. The encoded protein is CASSLWTGLQETQYF.

The chain combines TRBV5-7 with TRBJ2-7; 16 positions match TRBD2. TRBV5-7 is identified as an open reading frame with a role that is uncertain. Losses at the gene ends were 5 bases for V and 0 bases for J; bases not matched to a gene: 5. The CDR3 covers 17 residues. The CDR3 sequence is CASRPGLAGGGSYEQYF. CDR3 DNA: TGTGCCAGCAGGCCGGGACTAGCGGGAGGGGGCTCCTACGAGCAGTACTTC.

The J gene is TRBJ2-1, the V gene TRBV19; 8 nucleotides line up with TRBD2. The J segment lost 0 bases and the V segment lost 6 bases, leaving 4 bases of the junction unmatched. The germline gives CDR1 LNHDA, CDR2 SQIVND (reference sequence). The CDR3 has 15 residues. CDR3 nucleotides: TGTGCCAGTAGGGGACTAGGAAGCTCCTACAATGAGCAGTTCTTC. Protein sequence: CASRGLGSSYNEQFF.

V gene TRBV6-5 combines with J gene TRBJ2-7; TRBD1 agrees at 8 bases. The J segment lost 2 bases and the V segment lost 8 bases, leaving 2 bases of the junction unmatched. The CDR3 spans 12 residues. Germline loops: CDR1 MNHEY, CDR2 SVGAGI. This CDR3 reads CASGTGAYEQYF. CDR3 in DNA: TGTGCCAGCGGGACAGGAGCCTACGAGCAGTACTTC.

The DNA of the CDR3 is TGTGCCAGCAGAGAACAAGTGGCGGGAGGGGATACGCAGTATTTT. Its translation is CASREQVAGGDTQYF. The chain joins TRBV13 to TRBJ2-3, with TRBD2 identical over 9 bases. This CDR3 region has 15 residues. Trimming at V came to 6 bases and at J to 6 bases, leaving 10 bases not matched to a gene. From germline, CDR1 is PRHDT and CDR2 FYEKMQ (reference sequence).

The chain is built from TRBV11-3 and TRBJ1-1; 8 bases match TRBD1. V trimming: 5 bases; J trimming: 5 bases; junction bases outside the gene matches: 13. Germline lookup yields CDR1 SGHNT and CDR2 YENEEA. The CDR3 runs 16 residues. CDR3 nucleotide sequence: TGTGCCAGCAGCCCAAGGTACCAGGGGGCTTCAACTGAAGCTTTCTTT. Translating it yields CASSPRYQGASTEAFF.

The V call is TRBV7-9, the J call TRBJ2-1; TRBD2 matches 11 bases. The CDR3 extends over 16 amino acids. Germline loops: CDR1 SEHNR, CDR2 FQNEAQ (reference sequence). With 4 bases clipped from V and 8 bases from J, the junction kept 10 bases outside the gene matches. CDR3 sequence: CASSSPIAGGQDEQFF. The CDR3 coding sequence is TGTGCCAGCAGCTCACCAATAGCGGGAGGGCAGGATGAGCAGTTCTTC.

This chain connects TRBV27 to TRBJ2-7; TRBD2 is a possible D gene (5 bases). Trimming stripped 3 bases from V and 0 bases from J, with 9 bases between. The length of the CDR3 is 14 residues. CDR1 and CDR2 from the germline V gene are MNHEY and SMNVEV (reference sequence). This CDR3 reads CASSFQRSSYEQYF. In DNA form, the CDR3 reads TGTGCCAGCAGTTTTCAGCGGAGCTCCTACGAGCAGTACTTC.

The chain has TRBV27 and TRBJ2-3; tentatively, D is TRBD2 (5 bases). Trimming took off 5 bases at V and 1 base at J, with 13 bases between the two ends. The CDR3 totals 15 residues. CDR1 is MNHEY and CDR2 is SMNVEV in the germline V gene (reference sequence). CDR3 sequence: CASSPRGGRTDTQYF. The CDR3 coding sequence is TGTGCCAGCAGTCCCCGAGGAGGCCGCACAGATACGCAGTATTTT.

The V gene is TRBV11-2, the J gene TRBJ2-2; 7 bases fit TRBD1. The CDR3 is 17 residues long. CDR1 is SGHAT, CDR2 FQNNGV, per germline. The V segment lost 5 bases and the J segment 4 bases; nucleotides outside the gene matches: 13. The CDR3 sequence: CASSNTGQPPGTGELFF. CDR3 coding DNA: TGTGCCAGCAGCAATACGGGACAGCCTCCGGGCACCGGGGAGCTGTTTTTT.

V is TRBV5-1 and J is TRBJ2-7; D not resolved. The CDR3 extends over 15 amino acids. The germline V gene encodes CDR1 SGHRS and CDR2 YFSETQ. Between the trimmed V and J ends, which lost 7 bases and 0 bases, there was a span of 17 bases. CDR3 DNA: TGCGCCAGCTATAACCGTGGGCAGAACTCCTACGAGCAGTACTTC. As protein: CASYNRGQNSYEQYF. Variable domain in full (rest from reference TRBV5-1 and TRBJ2-7): KAGVTQTPRYLIKTRGQQVTLSCSPISGHRSVSWYQQTPGQGLQFLFEYFSETQRNKGNFPGRFSGRQFSNSRSEMNVSTLELGDSALYLCASYNRGQNSYEQYFGPGTRLTVT.

The chain uses TRBV29-1 and TRBJ2-1; 9 bases are a match to TRBD2. Germline values: CDR1 SQVTM, CDR2 ANQGSEA. With 4 bases clipped from V and 1 base from J, the junction kept 5 bases outside the gene matches. CDR3 size: 15 residues. CDR3 DNA sequence: TGCAGCGTTGGGTCTGCGGGAGGGTCCTACAATGAGCAGTTCTTC. It translates to CSVGSAGGSYNEQFF.

The gene calls are TRBV12-2 and TRBJ1-4. TRBV12-2 is given as a pseudogene. The CDR3 length is 18 residues. CDR3 in DNA: TGTGCAAGTCGCTTAAAATCCCCTCGGGGCGCTTTGCGGGAAAAACTGTTTTTT. This codes for CASRLKSPRGALREKLFF.

The rearrangement uses TRBV6-5 and TRBJ2-7; possible D gene TRBD1, 5 bases. Germline lookup yields CDR1 MNHEY and CDR2 SVGAGI. The CDR3 contains 13 residues. Trimming cost V 2 bases and J 5 bases, with 10 bases left between them. CDR3 DNA sequence: TGTGCCAGCAGTTACCGCAGGGTGGACGAGCAGTACTTC. Amino acids: CASSYRRVDEQYF.

The V gene is TRBV7-2, the J gene TRBJ2-1; D remains ambiguous. The CDR3 runs to 11 residues. Trimming shortened V by 3 bases and J by 9 bases, and 6 bases separated the two germline ends. Germline CDR1 is SGHTA and CDR2 is FQGNSA. CDR3 loop: CASSLILEQFF. CDR3 sequence (DNA): TGTGCCAGCAGCTTGATTCTTGAGCAGTTCTTC.

V gene TRBV6-1 combines with J gene TRBJ1-5; D not certain. The V gene's germline CDR1 is MNHNS and CDR2 SASEGT. The CDR3 loop spans 17 amino acids. The V gene lost 2 bases and the J gene lost 0 bases, with 14 bases spanning the gap. In DNA, the CDR3 is TGTGCCAGCAGTGAAACCCAGCCGGCCCTTAGCAATCAGCCCCAGCATTTT. Amino acid sequence: CASSETQPALSNQPQHF.

This clone has only a few counts. Other DNA sequences of this sample code for an identical CDR3. V and J are TRBV6-1 and TRBJ2-6, with 11 bases identical to TRBD2. The CDR3 has 16 residues. V lost 4 bases to trimming and J lost 1 base; unmatched junction nucleotides: 0. Per germline, CDR1 MNHNS and CDR2 SASEGT. As DNA, the CDR3 is TGTGCCAGCAGTGGACTAGCGGGATCTGGGGCCAACGTCCTGACTTTC. Its protein product is CASSGLAGSGANVLTF.

V gene TRBV5-1 combines with J gene TRBJ2-3, with D maybe TRBD1 (6 bases). Trimming cost V 7 bases and J 6 bases, with 12 bases left between them. The CDR3 sequence is 12 residues long. CDR1 and CDR2 from the germline V gene are SGHRS and YFSETQ. In DNA form, the CDR3 reads TGCGCCAGCCGCCCCACAGGGGATACGCAGTATTTT. Protein: CASRPTGDTQYF. Full variable domain (rest looked up from reference TRBV5-1 and TRBJ2-3): KAGVTQTPRYLIKTRGQQVTLSCSPISGHRSVSWYQQTPGQGLQFLFEYFSETQRNKGNFPGRFSGRQFSNSRSEMNVSTLELGDSALYLCASRPTGDTQYFGPGTRLTVL.